The rows below give T cell receptor beta chains drawn from one sample of a study of T cell changes during pregnancy in multiple sclerosis. The data were produced by immunoSEQ multiplex PCR, yet TCRdb's version contains in-frame clones alone and is incomplete. The sample shows roughly 48,000 clones, approximately 85% of them seen only once. Sequenced here: CD4+ T cells from peripheral blood mononuclear cells, sampled in the second trimester of pregnancy. Receptors originate from a female donor with multiple sclerosis, enrolled in a pregnancy study. Each CDR3 is given with its conserved first and last residue. Fields, in order: D gene, V gene, clone size, J gene, CDR3 protein, CDR3 DNA. D genes are given only for firm matches. Size values are once, few and many counts, or a class for expanded clones, and some rows have none.

D gene: TRBD1
V gene: TRBV5-4
clone size: NA
J gene: TRBJ2-7
CDR3 protein: CASSQGQGVGYEQYF
CDR3 DNA: TGTGCCAGCAGCCAAGGACAGGGGGTAGGCTACGAGCAGTACTTC

D gene: NA
V gene: TRBV12-5
clone size: NA
J gene: TRBJ2-1
CDR3 protein: CASGTDSNNEQFF
CDR3 DNA: TGTGCTAGTGGTACGGACTCAAACAATGAGCAGTTCTTC

D gene: NA
V gene: TRBV9
clone size: NA
J gene: TRBJ2-5
CDR3 protein: CASSVGGWETQYF
CDR3 DNA: TGTGCCAGCAGCGTGGGAGGTTGGGAGACCCAGTACTTC

D gene: NA
V gene: TRBV5-1
clone size: few
J gene: TRBJ1-4
CDR3 protein: CASSENPHGGKEKLFF
CDR3 DNA: TGCGCCAGCAGTGAAAATCCGCACGGGGGGAAGGAAAAACTGTTTTTT

D gene: TRBD2
V gene: TRBV25-1
clone size: few
J gene: TRBJ2-2
CDR3 protein: CASSDHTSGTGELFF
CDR3 DNA: TGTGCCAGCAGTGATCATACTAGCGGCACCGGGGAGCTGTTTTTT

D gene: NA
V gene: TRBV6-5
clone size: NA
J gene: TRBJ2-1
CDR3 protein: CASSYSPAYNEQFF
CDR3 DNA: TGTGCCAGCAGTTACTCCCCAGCCTACAATGAGCAGTTCTTC

D gene: TRBD1
V gene: TRBV19
clone size: NA
J gene: TRBJ1-4
CDR3 protein: CASSAEAGGREKLFF
CDR3 DNA: TGTGCCAGTAGTGCAGAGGCAGGGGGCCGAGAAAAACTGTTTTTT

D gene: TRBD1
V gene: TRBV19
clone size: NA
J gene: TRBJ2-5
CDR3 protein: CASSNQRQGAGETQYF
CDR3 DNA: TGTGCCAGTAGTAACCAACGACAGGGGGCCGGAGAGACCCAGTACTTC

D gene: NA
V gene: TRBV4-1
clone size: NA
J gene: TRBJ2-2
CDR3 protein: CASSGRGPANTGELFF
CDR3 DNA: TGCGCCAGCAGCGGGCGGGGGCCAGCGAACACCGGGGAGCTGTTTTTT

D gene: NA
V gene: TRBV11-2
clone size: NA
J gene: TRBJ2-1
CDR3 protein: CASSLEVAVNEQFF
CDR3 DNA: TGTGCCAGCAGCTTAGAAGTAGCGGTCAATGAGCAGTTCTTC

D gene: TRBD2
V gene: TRBV10-3
clone size: NA
J gene: TRBJ2-7
CDR3 protein: CAISELSGIGREQYF
CDR3 DNA: TGTGCCATCAGTGAACTTAGCGGGATTGGGCGCGAGCAGTACTTC

D gene: TRBD2
V gene: TRBV2
clone size: NA
J gene: TRBJ2-2
CDR3 protein: CASKASGRTDTGELFF
CDR3 DNA: TGTGCCAGCAAGGCTAGCGGGAGGACGGACACCGGGGAGCTGTTTTTT

D gene: NA
V gene: TRBV4-2
clone size: NA
J gene: TRBJ2-2
CDR3 protein: CASSQTGLSNTGELFF
CDR3 DNA: TGTGCCAGCAGCCAGACGGGACTTTCAAACACCGGGGAGCTGTTTTTT